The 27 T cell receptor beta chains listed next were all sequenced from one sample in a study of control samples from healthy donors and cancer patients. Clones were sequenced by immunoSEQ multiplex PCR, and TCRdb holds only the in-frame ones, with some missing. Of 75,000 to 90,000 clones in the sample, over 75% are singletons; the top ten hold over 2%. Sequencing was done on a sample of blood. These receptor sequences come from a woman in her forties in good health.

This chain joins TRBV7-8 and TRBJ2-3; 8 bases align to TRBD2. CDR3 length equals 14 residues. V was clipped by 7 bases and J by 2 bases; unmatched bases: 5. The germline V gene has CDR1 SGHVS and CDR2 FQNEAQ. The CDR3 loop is CASKTGGFTDTQYF. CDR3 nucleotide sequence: TGTGCCAGCAAGACGGGGGGGTTCACAGATACGCAGTATTTT.

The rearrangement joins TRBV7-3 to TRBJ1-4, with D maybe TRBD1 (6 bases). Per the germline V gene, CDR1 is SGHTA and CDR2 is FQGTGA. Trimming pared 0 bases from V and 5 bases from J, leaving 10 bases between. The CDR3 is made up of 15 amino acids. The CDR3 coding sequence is TGTGCCAGCAGCTTAACCGGACAGTTAAATGAAAAACTGTTTTTT. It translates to CASSLTGQLNEKLFF.

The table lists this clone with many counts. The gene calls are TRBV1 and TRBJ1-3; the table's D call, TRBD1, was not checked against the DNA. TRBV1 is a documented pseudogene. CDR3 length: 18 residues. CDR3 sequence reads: CTSSQESPPTNLGNTIYF. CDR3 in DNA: TGCACCAGCAGCCAAGAATCTCCCCCGACAAATTTGGGAAACACCATATATTTT.

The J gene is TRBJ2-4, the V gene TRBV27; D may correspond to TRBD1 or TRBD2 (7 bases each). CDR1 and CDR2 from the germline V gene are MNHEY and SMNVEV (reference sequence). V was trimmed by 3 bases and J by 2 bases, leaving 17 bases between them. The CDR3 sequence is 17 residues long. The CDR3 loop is CASSLKGGGVTKNIQYF. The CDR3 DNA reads TGTGCCAGCAGTTTGAAGGGAGGGGGCGTCACCAAAAACATTCAGTACTTC.

The CDR3 reads CASSLTSGGGYEQYF. Here the CDR3 DNA reads TGTGCCAGCAGCTTGACTAGCGGGGGGGGCTACGAGCAGTACTTC. This rearrangement joins TRBV5-4 to TRBJ2-7, with TRBD2 identical over 13 bases. The CDR3 totals 15 residues. The V gene's germline CDR1 is SGHNT and CDR2 YYREEE (reference sequence). Losses at the gene ends were 1 base for V and 3 bases for J; bases not matched to a gene: 1.

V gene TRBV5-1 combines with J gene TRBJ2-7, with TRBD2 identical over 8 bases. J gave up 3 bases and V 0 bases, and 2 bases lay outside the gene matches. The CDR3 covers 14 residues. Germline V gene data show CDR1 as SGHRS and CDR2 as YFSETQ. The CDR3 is CASSLEAGGYEQYF. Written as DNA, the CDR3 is TGCGCCAGCAGCTTGGAGGCGGGGGGCTACGAGCAGTACTTC.

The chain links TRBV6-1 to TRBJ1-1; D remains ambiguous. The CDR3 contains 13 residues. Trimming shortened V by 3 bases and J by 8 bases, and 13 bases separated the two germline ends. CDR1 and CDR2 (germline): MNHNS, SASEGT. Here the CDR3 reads CASSEWAAPEAFF. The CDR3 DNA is TGTGCCAGCAGTGAGTGGGCAGCACCAGAAGCTTTCTTT.

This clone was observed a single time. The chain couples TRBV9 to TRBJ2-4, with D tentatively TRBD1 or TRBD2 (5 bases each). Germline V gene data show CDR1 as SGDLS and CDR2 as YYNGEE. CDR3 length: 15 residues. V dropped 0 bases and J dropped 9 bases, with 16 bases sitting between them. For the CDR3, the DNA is TGTGCCAGCAGCGTAGGCGGAGGACTGGGGGTCATTCAGTACTTC. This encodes CASSVGGGLGVIQYF. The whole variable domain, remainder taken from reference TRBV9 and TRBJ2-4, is DSGVTQTPKHLITATGQRVTLRCSPRSGDLSVYWYQQSLDQGLQFLIQYYNGEERAKGNILERFSAQQFPDLHSELNLSSLELGDSALYFCASSVGGGLGVIQYFGAGTRLSVL.

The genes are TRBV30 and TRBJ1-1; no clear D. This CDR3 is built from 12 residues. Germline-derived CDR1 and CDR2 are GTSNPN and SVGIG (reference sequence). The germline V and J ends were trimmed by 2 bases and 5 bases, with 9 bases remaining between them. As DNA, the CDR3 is TGTGCCTGGAGTTCCGACTCGACTGAAGCTTTCTTT. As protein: CAWSSDSTEAFF.

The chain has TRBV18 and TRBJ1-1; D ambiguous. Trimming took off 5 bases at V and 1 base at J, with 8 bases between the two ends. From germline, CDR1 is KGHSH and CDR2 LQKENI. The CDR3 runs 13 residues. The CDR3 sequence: CASSSGANTEAFF. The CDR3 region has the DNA TGTGCCAGCTCATCGGGAGCGAACACTGAAGCTTTCTTT.

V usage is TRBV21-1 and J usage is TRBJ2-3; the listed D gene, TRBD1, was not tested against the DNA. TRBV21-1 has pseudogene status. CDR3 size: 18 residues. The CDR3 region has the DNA TGTGCCAGCAGCAAAGAAAGAGGCTGGGACAGGCGCACAGATACGCAGTATTTT. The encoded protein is CASSKERGWDRRTDTQYF.

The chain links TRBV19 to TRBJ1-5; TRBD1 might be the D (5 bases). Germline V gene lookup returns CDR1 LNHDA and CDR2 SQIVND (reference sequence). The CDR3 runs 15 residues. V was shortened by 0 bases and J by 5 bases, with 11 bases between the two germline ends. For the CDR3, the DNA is TGTGCCAGTAGTATAGATGGGGGGGGTGATCAGCCCCAGCATTTT. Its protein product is CASSIDGGGDQPQHF.

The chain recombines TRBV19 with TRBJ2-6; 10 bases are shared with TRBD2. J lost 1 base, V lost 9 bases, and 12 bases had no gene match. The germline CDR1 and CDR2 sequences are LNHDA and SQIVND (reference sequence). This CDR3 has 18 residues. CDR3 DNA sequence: TGTGCCAGCCGAGCGACTAGCGGGTATCGGTCTGGGGCCAACGTCCTGACTTTC. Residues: CASRATSGYRSGANVLTF. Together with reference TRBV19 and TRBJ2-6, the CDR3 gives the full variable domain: DGGITQSPKYLFRKEGQNVTLSCEQNLNHDAMYWYRQDPGQGLRLIYYSQIVNDFQKGDIAEGYSVSREKKESFPLTVTSAQKNPTAFYLCASRATSGYRSGANVLTFGAGSRLTVL.

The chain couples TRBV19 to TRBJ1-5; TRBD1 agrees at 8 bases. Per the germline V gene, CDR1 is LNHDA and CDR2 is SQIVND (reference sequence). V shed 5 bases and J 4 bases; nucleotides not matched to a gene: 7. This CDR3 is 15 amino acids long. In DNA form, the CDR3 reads TGTGCCAGTAGTCCCGGACAGGGACAAAATCAGCCCCAGCATTTT. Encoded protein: CASSPGQGQNQPQHF. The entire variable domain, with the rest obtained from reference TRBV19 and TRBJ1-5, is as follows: DGGITQSPKYLFRKEGQNVTLSCEQNLNHDAMYWYRQDPGQGLRLIYYSQIVNDFQKGDIAEGYSVSREKKESFPLTVTSAQKNPTAFYLCASSPGQGQNQPQHFGDGTRLSIL.

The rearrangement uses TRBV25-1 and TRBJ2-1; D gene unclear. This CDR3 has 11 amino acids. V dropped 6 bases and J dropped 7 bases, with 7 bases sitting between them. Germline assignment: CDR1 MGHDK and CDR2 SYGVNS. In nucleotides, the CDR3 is TGTGCCAGCAGAGGACGGAATGAGCAGTTCTTC. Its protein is CASRGRNEQFF. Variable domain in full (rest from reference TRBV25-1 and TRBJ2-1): EADIYQTPRYLVIGTGKKITLECSQTMGHDKMYWYQQDPGMELHLIHYSYGVNSTEKGDLSSESTVSRIRTEHFPLTLESARPSHTSQYLCASRGRNEQFFGPGTRLTVL.

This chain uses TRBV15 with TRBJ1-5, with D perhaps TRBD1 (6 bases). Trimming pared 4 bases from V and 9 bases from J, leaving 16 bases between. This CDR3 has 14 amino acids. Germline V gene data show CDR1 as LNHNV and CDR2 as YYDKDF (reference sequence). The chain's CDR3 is CATSIAEGGRPQHF. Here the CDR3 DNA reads TGTGCCACCAGCATAGCCGAGGGGGGGAGGCCCCAGCATTTT.

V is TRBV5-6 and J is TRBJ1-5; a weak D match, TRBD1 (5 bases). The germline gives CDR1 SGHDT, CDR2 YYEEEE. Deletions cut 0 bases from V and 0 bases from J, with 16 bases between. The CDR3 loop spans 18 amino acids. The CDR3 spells CASSLGQGRPNSNQPQHF. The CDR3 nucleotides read TGTGCCAGCAGCTTGGGCCAGGGACGACCGAATAGCAATCAGCCCCAGCATTTT.

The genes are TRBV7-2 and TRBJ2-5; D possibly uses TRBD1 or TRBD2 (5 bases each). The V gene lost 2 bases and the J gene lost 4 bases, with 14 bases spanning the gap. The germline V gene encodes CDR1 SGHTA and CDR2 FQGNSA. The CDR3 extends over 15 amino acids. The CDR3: CASSLQTGQRETQYF. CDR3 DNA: TGTGCCAGCAGCTTACAGACGGGGCAGAGAGAGACCCAGTACTTC.

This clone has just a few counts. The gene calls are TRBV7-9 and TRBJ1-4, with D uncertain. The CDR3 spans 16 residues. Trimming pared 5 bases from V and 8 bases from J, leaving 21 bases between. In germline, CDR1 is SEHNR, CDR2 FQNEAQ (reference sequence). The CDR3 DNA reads TGTGCCAGCAGCCGTGGGGAGGGCAGCCGACGGGAAAAACTGTTTTTT. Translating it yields CASSRGEGSRREKLFF.

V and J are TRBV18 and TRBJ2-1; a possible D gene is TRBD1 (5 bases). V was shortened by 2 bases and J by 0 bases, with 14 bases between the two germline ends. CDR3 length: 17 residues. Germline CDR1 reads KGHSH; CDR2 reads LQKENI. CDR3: CASSPMRRTSSYNEQFF. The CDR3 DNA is TGTGCCAGCTCACCAATGAGAAGGACAAGCTCCTACAATGAGCAGTTCTTC.

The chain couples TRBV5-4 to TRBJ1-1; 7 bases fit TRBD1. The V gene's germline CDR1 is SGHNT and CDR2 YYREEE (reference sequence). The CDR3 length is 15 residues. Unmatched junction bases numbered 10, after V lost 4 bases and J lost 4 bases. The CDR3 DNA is TGTGCCAGCAGCCGGGTCGGGAGGGGGCTCACTGAAGCTTTCTTT. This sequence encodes CASSRVGRGLTEAFF.

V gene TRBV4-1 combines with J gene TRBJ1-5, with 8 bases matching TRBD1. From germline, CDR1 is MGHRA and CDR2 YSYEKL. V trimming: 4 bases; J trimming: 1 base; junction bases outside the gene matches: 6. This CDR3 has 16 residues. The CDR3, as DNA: TGCGCCAGCAGCCGGGAAACAGGGGGGAGCAATCAGCCCCAGCATTTT. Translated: CASSRETGGSNQPQHF.

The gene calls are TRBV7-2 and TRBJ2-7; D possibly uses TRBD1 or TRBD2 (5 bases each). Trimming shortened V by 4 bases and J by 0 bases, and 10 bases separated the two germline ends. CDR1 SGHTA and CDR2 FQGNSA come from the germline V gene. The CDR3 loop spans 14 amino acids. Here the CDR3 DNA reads TGTGCCAGCAGCTCGGGACGCAGCTCCTACGAGCAGTACTTC. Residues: CASSSGRSSYEQYF.

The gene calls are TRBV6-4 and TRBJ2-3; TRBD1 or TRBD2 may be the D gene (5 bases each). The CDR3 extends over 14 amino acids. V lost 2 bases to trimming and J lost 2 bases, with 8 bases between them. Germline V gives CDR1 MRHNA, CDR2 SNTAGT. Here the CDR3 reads CASSDGGDTDTQYF. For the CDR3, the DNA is TGTGCCAGCAGTGACGGGGGAGACACAGATACGCAGTATTTT.

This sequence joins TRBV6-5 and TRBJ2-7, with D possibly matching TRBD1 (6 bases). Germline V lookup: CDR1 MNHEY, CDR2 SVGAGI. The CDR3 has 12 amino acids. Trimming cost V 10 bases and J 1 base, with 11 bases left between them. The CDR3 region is CATQGQSYEQYF. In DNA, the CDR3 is TGTGCCACTCAGGGGCAGTCCTACGAGCAGTACTTC.

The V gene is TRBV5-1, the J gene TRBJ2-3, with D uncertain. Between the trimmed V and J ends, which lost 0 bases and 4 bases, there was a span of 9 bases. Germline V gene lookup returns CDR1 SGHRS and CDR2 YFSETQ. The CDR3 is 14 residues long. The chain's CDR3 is CASSLDQLPDTQYF. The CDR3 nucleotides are TGCGCCAGCAGCTTGGACCAGTTACCAGATACGCAGTATTTT.

The CDR3 region is CASSLGQGMDYGYTF. The DNA for the CDR3 is TGTGCCAGCAGCTTGGGACAGGGAATGGACTATGGCTACACCTTC. V gene TRBV7-3 combines with J gene TRBJ1-2, with 9 nucleotides matching TRBD1. CDR1 SGHTA and CDR2 FQGTGA come from the germline V gene. The CDR3 extends over 15 amino acids. Trimming removed 3 bases from V and 3 bases from J; junction bases left unmatched: 5.